The rows below give T cell receptor beta chains drawn from one sample of a study of OX40 agonist ivuxolimab in advanced cancers. The table came from immunoSEQ multiplex PCR; TCRdb's copy has only in-frame clones and leaves some out. The sample yields fewer than 75,000 clones, more than 75% seen once. This specimen consisted of CD4+ or CD8+ T cells sorted from blood, obtained in a trial of the OX40 agonist ivuxolimab. The receptors come from an adult with an advanced solid tumor such as melanoma, head and neck, liver or kidney cancer. The CDR3 runs from the conserved cysteine through the conserved F or W. Fields, in order: J gene, V gene, D gene, clone size, CDR3 DNA, CDR3 protein. The D gene is left open where the match is weak. Where a row states a size, it is once, few, many or the class of an expanded clone; other rows omit it.

j_gene: TRBJ1-4; v_gene: TRBV7-6; d_gene: -; abundance: few; CDR3nt: TGTGCCAGCAGCTTAGAGCCGAAGTTGGGAGAAAAACTGTTTTTT; CDR3aa: CASSLEPKLGEKLFF
j_gene: TRBJ2-7; v_gene: TRBV11-1; d_gene: TRBD2; abundance: once; CDR3nt: TGTGCCAGCAGCCCCCGACTAGCGGGTGTCTCCTCCGAGCAGTACTTC; CDR3aa: CASSPRLAGVSSEQYF
j_gene: TRBJ2-1; v_gene: TRBV28; d_gene: -; abundance: -; CDR3nt: TGTGCCAGCTATAGCGGAATCTCCTACAATGAGCAGTTCTTC; CDR3aa: CASYSGISYNEQFF
j_gene: TRBJ2-3; v_gene: TRBV4-3; d_gene: TRBD2; abundance: -; CDR3nt: TGCGCCAGCAGCTCGAGCGAACTAGCGGGCACAGATACGCAGTATTTT; CDR3aa: CASSSSELAGTDTQYF
j_gene: TRBJ2-7; v_gene: TRBV5-1; d_gene: -; abundance: -; CDR3nt: TGCGCCAGCAGCTTCCGGTCGCGGTCAGAAAAAACATCCTACGAGCAGTACTTC; CDR3aa: CASSFRSRSEKTSYEQYF
j_gene: TRBJ1-5; v_gene: TRBV18; d_gene: -; abundance: -; CDR3nt: TGTGCCAGCTCACCGTCTAGGAGTAATCAGCCCCAGCATTTT; CDR3aa: CASSPSRSNQPQHF
j_gene: TRBJ1-1; v_gene: TRBV5-1; d_gene: -; abundance: -; CDR3nt: TGCGCCAGCAGAGGTCAGGGGTCCACTGAAGCTTTCTTT; CDR3aa: CASRGQGSTEAFF
j_gene: TRBJ1-2; v_gene: TRBV2; d_gene: -; abundance: -; CDR3nt: TGTGCCAGGGGTTCGAATGGCTACACCTTC; CDR3aa: CARGSNGYTF
j_gene: TRBJ2-7; v_gene: TRBV28; d_gene: -; abundance: -; CDR3nt: TGTGCCAGCAGCCCCCCCCATGGGTCGGAGCAGTACTTC; CDR3aa: CASSPPHGSEQYF
j_gene: TRBJ1-1; v_gene: TRBV5-1; d_gene: -; abundance: -; CDR3nt: TGCGCCAGCTCCTTAGTAGGGGAGCTGAACACTGAAGCTTTCTTT; CDR3aa: CASSLVGELNTEAFF
j_gene: TRBJ2-4; v_gene: TRBV10-2; d_gene: -; abundance: -; CDR3nt: TGCGCCAGCAGTTTTTCCGCGCTAGCCAAAAACATTCAGTACTTC; CDR3aa: CASSFSALAKNIQYF
j_gene: TRBJ1-2; v_gene: TRBV19; d_gene: -; abundance: -; CDR3nt: TGTGCCAGTAGCGCGCGGTCGGGGGGCTATGGCTACACCTTC; CDR3aa: CASSARSGGYGYTF
j_gene: TRBJ1-4; v_gene: TRBV28; d_gene: -; abundance: -; CDR3nt: TGTGCCAGCAGTTTAGGGGTATTTGAAAAACTGTTTTTT; CDR3aa: CASSLGVFEKLFF
j_gene: TRBJ1-3; v_gene: TRBV13; d_gene: -; abundance: -; CDR3nt: TGTGCCAGCAGTCCGACGGCATCTGGAAACACCATATATTTT; CDR3aa: CASSPTASGNTIYF
j_gene: TRBJ1-1; v_gene: TRBV9; d_gene: TRBD1; abundance: -; CDR3nt: TGTGCCAGCAGTACCCGGGACAGGGAGGTGGAAGCTTTCTTT; CDR3aa: CASSTRDREVEAFF
j_gene: TRBJ2-7; v_gene: TRBV7-9; d_gene: TRBD1; abundance: -; CDR3nt: TGTGCCAGCAGTTCCGGGACAGGTGTCTACGAGCAGTACTTC; CDR3aa: CASSSGTGVYEQYF
j_gene: TRBJ2-7; v_gene: TRBV2; d_gene: -; abundance: -; CDR3nt: TGTGCCAGCAGTATTGATATGGGGGGGCATTACGAGCAGTACTTC; CDR3aa: CASSIDMGGHYEQYF
j_gene: TRBJ2-7; v_gene: TRBV19; d_gene: -; abundance: -; CDR3nt: TGTGCCAGTAGATATGACGGGCGGGCCTACGAGCAGTACTTC; CDR3aa: CASRYDGRAYEQYF
j_gene: TRBJ2-5; v_gene: TRBV7-9; d_gene: -; abundance: -; CDR3nt: TGTGCCAGCAGCTTAGACGGGGTAGAGACCCAGTACTTC; CDR3aa: CASSLDGVETQYF
j_gene: TRBJ2-7; v_gene: TRBV27; d_gene: -; abundance: -; CDR3nt: TGTGCCAGCAGTCAGATCGAAAGCCGATACGAGCAGTACTTC; CDR3aa: CASSQIESRYEQYF